Detailed here is one T cell receptor beta chain. This sample was included in a study of identical twins. CDR1 and CDR2 from the germline V gene are DFQATT and SNEGSKA (reference sequence). The V end was cut by 3 bases, the J end by 3 bases, with 16 bases between. This CDR3 region has 15 residues. TCRdb used MiXCR to reprocess the 5' RACE reads, holding one entry per CDR3 protein. The sample includes 1.5 million to 2 million distinct CDR3 sequences, about 30% of them seen just once. The rearrangement links TRBV20-1 to TRBJ2-3; D call uncertain. This receptor was obtained from a newborn girl in good health. The sequenced sample was cord blood. The chain's CDR3 is CSARVTRQETDTQYF. CDR3 DNA: TGCAGTGCTAGGGTTACCAGGCAGGAGACAGATACGCAGTATTTT.